These T cell receptor beta chains were read from a single sample in a study of T cell repertoires in cytomegalovirus infection. TCRdb re-called the reads with MiXCR, one entry per CDR3 protein. The sample includes about 740,000 distinct CDR3 sequences, less than 40% of them seen just once. The sample was PBMCs. These receptors were collected from a human donor in good health (CMV status not recorded). Some clones in this sample may be carry-over from other donors' samples. The CDR3 runs from the conserved cysteine through the conserved F or W. A D gene is named only where the DNA matches it firmly. Size tells how often a clone was seen (once, few, many) or the class of an expanded clone, and some rows leave it out.

d_gene	v_gene	j_gene	abundance	CDR3nt	CDR3aa
NA	TRBV19	TRBJ2-5	NA	TGTGCCAGTAGGGACCAGAAAGAGACCCAGTACTTC	CASRDQKETQYF
NA	TRBV28	TRBJ2-7	few	TGTGCCAGCAGTTGGGAGGCGGGGTATAGCTCCTACGAGCAGTACTTC	CASSWEAGYSSYEQYF
NA	TRBV12-3/TRBV12-4	TRBJ1-1	NA	TGTGCCAGCAGCCCAACGGACCGGTGGAACACTGAAGCTTTCTTT	CASSPTDRWNTEAFF
NA	TRBV7-8	TRBJ1-5	few	TGTGCCAGCAGCTTAAAATCGGGGACCAATCAGCCCCAGCATTTT	CASSLKSGTNQPQHF
NA	TRBV7-3	TRBJ1-4	few	TGTGCCAGCAGCTTCTGGGAAAAACTGTTTTTT	CASSFWEKLFF
NA	TRBV6-1	TRBJ2-3	few	TGTGCCAGCAGACGACGGTTGATCCAGGAGCGGAACAAAGATACGCAGTATTTT	CASRRRLIQERNKDTQYF
TRBD2	TRBV7-8	TRBJ2-3	few	TGTGCCAGCAGCTTAGATCGGGAGGAGCCCTCTAGCACAGATACGCAGTATTTT	CASSLDREEPSSTDTQYF
NA	TRBV28	TRBJ2-7	few	TGTGCCAGCAGTTTAATTCTCAAGTACGAGCAGTACTTC	CASSLILKYEQYF
NA	TRBV7-2	TRBJ1-2	NA	TGTGCCAGCAGACAGCTGGGGCGCGCCAACTATGGCTACACCTTC	CASRQLGRANYGYTF
NA	TRBV12-3/TRBV12-4	TRBJ1-2	NA	TGTGCCAGCAGTTTAAAGGGCTATTGCTACACCTTC	CASSLKGYCYTF
TRBD1	TRBV27	TRBJ1-2	NA	TGTGCCAGCAGCCTTGGTGGACAGGGGCTTCCCGCTGGCTACACCTTC	CASSLGGQGLPAGYTF
NA	TRBV28	TRBJ1-1	many	TGTGCCAGCAGTCCGAACAGGGTATTGAACACTGAAGCTTTCTTT	CASSPNRVLNTEAFF
NA	TRBV5-1	TRBJ2-1	NA	TGCGCCAGCAGCCTGATAGGGGGTTCTCAGTTCTTC	CASSLIGGSQFF
NA	TRBV6-5	TRBJ2-5	few	TGTGCCAGCAGTTATGCCGGGACTCAACAAGAGACCCAGTACTTC	CASSYAGTQQETQYF
TRBD1	TRBV28	TRBJ2-5	NA	TGTGCCAGCAGTATATTCTCCGGACAGGGGACCCAAGAGACCCAGTACTTC	CASSIFSGQGTQETQYF
NA	TRBV12-3/TRBV12-4	TRBJ1-4	few	TGTGCCAGCAGTTTATTTTCTCCAGGCCCGTACGAAAAACTGTTTTTT	CASSLFSPGPYEKLFF
NA	TRBV11-2	TRBJ2-5	NA	TGTGCCAGCAGTCCCATCTCGGGGATCCAAGAGACCCAGTACTTC	CASSPISGIQETQYF
TRBD1	TRBV7-6	TRBJ1-2	NA	TGTGCCAGCAGCTTAGCAGGACAGGGGGCTGGCTACACCTTC	CASSLAGQGAGYTF